These 24 T cell receptor beta chains came from one sample sequenced in a study of blood T cells in healthy people across ages. Together with a sample-barcoded 5' primer, a J-beta primer mix was included in a second PCR lasting about 7 to 11 cycles. TCRdb independently ran MiXCR on the 5' RACE reads; one entry per CDR3 protein. The sample yields 950,000 to 1,200,000 distinct CDR3 sequences, roughly two fifths seen once. Sequenced input: blood. These receptors were obtained from a young man in good health.

Comment on this clonotype: A much larger clonotype is one base distant, so this may be a read error. The rearrangement uses TRBV29-1 and TRBJ2-7; 9 bases line up with TRBD2. CDR3 length: 12 residues. Germline V gene lookup returns CDR1 SQVTM and CDR2 ANQGSEA. V shed 7 bases and J 6 bases; nucleotides not matched to a gene: 7. The CDR3 is CSAEGLAREQYF. The CDR3 DNA reads as TGCAGCGCCGAGGGACTAGCACGCGAGCAGTACTTC.

This chain connects TRBV4-3 to TRBJ1-1; 12 nucleotides agree with TRBD1. This CDR3 comprises 14 residues. Germline-derived CDR1 and CDR2 are LGHNA and YSLEER. With 3 bases clipped from V and 8 bases from J, the junction kept 4 bases outside the gene matches. The DNA for the CDR3 is TGCGCCAGCAGCCACAGGGGACAGGGGGCGGAAGCTTTCTTT. It codes for CASSHRGQGAEAFF.

The V and J genes are TRBV20-1 and TRBJ2-1; TRBD2 matches at 12 bases. This CDR3 comprises 16 residues. The V gene's germline CDR1 is DFQATT and CDR2 SNEGSKA (reference sequence). V dropped 3 bases and J dropped 9; count of bases not matched to a gene: 12. CDR3 residues: CSASHSSGGARGEQFF. The CDR3 nucleotides read TGCAGTGCTAGTCACTCTAGCGGGGGGGCCAGGGGTGAGCAGTTCTTC.

This chain links TRBV29-1 with TRBJ1-2; D is ambiguous. Germline CDR1 and CDR2: SQVTM and ANQGSEA. Trimming removed 2 bases at V and 4 bases at J, with 20 bases between. The CDR3 consists of 16 residues. In nucleotides, the CDR3 is TGCAGCGTTGAACCTGGTAGAGCGGAGCGGACCTATGGCTACACCTTC. Translating it yields CSVEPGRAERTYGYTF.

This clonotype was observed a single time. The DNA for the CDR3 is TGTGCCAGCAGTCCTGGGACTAGCGGGGGCACCACAGATACGCAGTATTTT. As protein: CASSPGTSGGTTDTQYF. V gene TRBV4-2 combines with J gene TRBJ2-3; 14 bases are shared with TRBD2. J gave up 2 bases and V 6 bases, and 7 bases lay outside the gene matches. This CDR3 is built from 17 residues. Germline V CDR1 and CDR2: LGHNA, YNFKEQ.

This clonotype has just a few counts. The V call is TRBV28, the J call TRBJ2-5, with 8 bases matching TRBD1. The CDR3 consists of 14 residues. Looked up from germline, CDR1 is MDHEN and CDR2 is SYDVKM. V dropped 2 bases and J dropped 7; count of bases not matched to a gene: 6. The CDR3 nucleotides read TGTGCCAGCAGTTTAAGGGACAGGCATGGGACCCAGTACTTC. Amino acids: CASSLRDRHGTQYF.

The sample holds a few counts of this clonotype. This chain connects TRBV9 to TRBJ1-4, with 8 bases lining up with TRBD1. With 2 bases clipped from V and 7 bases from J, the junction kept 7 bases outside the gene matches. The CDR3 has 15 residues. Germline assignment: CDR1 SGDLS and CDR2 YYNGEE. CDR3 nucleotide sequence: TGTGCCAGCAGCGTGGCTTCAGGGGGCCTTGAAAAACTGTTTTTT. It yields the protein CASSVASGGLEKLFF.

The rearrangement uses TRBV6-2 or TRBV6-3 and TRBJ2-4; 10 bases fit TRBD1. V lost 5 bases, J lost 2 bases, and 12 bases stayed unmatched. CDR1 MNHEY and CDR2 SVGEGT come from the germline V gene. This CDR3 region has 18 residues. The CDR3 DNA is TGTGCCAGCAGTCTACGGGACAGGGGATTGATGCCCAAAAACATTCAGTACTTC. As protein: CASSLRDRGLMPKNIQYF.

Points on this clonotype: A much larger clone lies a single base off, so this may be a read error. The CDR3 ends on some other residue instead of the conserved phenylalanine or tryptophan, so this is likely a read error. The chain carries TRBV12-3 or TRBV12-4 and TRBJ1-5; TRBD1 agrees at 7 bases. Losses at the gene ends were 2 bases for V and 1 base for J; bases not matched to a gene: 2. This CDR3 is built from 15 residues. The DNA for the CDR3 is TGTGCCAGCAGTTTAAGGACAGGCAGCAATCAGCCCCAGCATGTT. It codes for CASSLRTGSNQPQHV.

There are a few counts of this clonotype. The J gene is TRBJ1-1, the V gene TRBV7-3; perhaps TRBD1 as D (5 bases). Germline CDR1 reads SGHTA; CDR2 reads FQGTGA. The CDR3 spans 15 residues. Trimming took off 2 bases at V and 0 bases at J, with 10 bases between the two ends. Written as DNA, the CDR3 is TGTGCCAGCAGCTTAGGGGGACTAATGAACACTGAAGCTTTCTTT. This sequence encodes CASSLGGLMNTEAFF.

This clonotype was counted between two and nine times. This chain joins TRBV20-1 and TRBJ1-4, with a weak D call TRBD1 (5 bases). The CDR3 is made up of 14 amino acids. CDR1 and CDR2 (germline): DFQATT, SNEGSKA (reference sequence). V was pared by 6 bases and J by 8 bases, with 19 bases between. Written as DNA, the CDR3 is TGCAGTGCCGTCACAGGCTATGGGCCCGAAAAACTGTTTTTT. Amino acids: CSAVTGYGPEKLFF.

This clonotype was detected many times. The gene calls are TRBV20-1 and TRBJ2-7; the D gene is possibly TRBD1 (6 bases). The CDR3 is 12 residues long. Germline V CDR1 and CDR2: DFQATT, SNEGSKA (reference sequence). Trimming stripped 2 bases from V and 3 bases from J, with 8 bases between. The CDR3 nucleotides read TGCAGTGCTAGAACGGACAGCTACGAGCAGTACTTC. It specifies CSARTDSYEQYF.

The V gene is TRBV28, the J gene TRBJ1-2; no firm D call. Between the trimmed V and J ends, which lost 7 bases and 4 bases, there was a span of 16 bases. This CDR3 is 14 amino acids long. Germline V gene lookup returns CDR1 MDHEN and CDR2 SYDVKM. This CDR3 reads CASTPAGHGYGYTF. The CDR3 region has the DNA TGTGCCAGCACTCCCGCGGGCCACGGCTATGGCTACACCTTC.

This clonotype appeared many times. The chain carries TRBV13 and TRBJ2-3, with TRBD1 matching 7 bases. Trimming removed 5 bases from V and 4 bases from J; junction bases left unmatched: 6. Per germline, CDR1 PRHDT and CDR2 FYEKMQ (reference sequence). The CDR3 has 14 residues. CDR3 coding DNA: TGTGCCAGCAGCACGGGGACAGCAGCAGATACGCAGTATTTT. Encoded protein: CASSTGTAADTQYF.

As regards this clonotype: This sequence is one base from a far larger clone and is likely a read error. The chain has TRBV7-2 and TRBJ1-2; the D gene is possibly TRBD1 (5 bases). The CDR3 has 13 residues. Per the germline V gene, CDR1 is SGHTA and CDR2 is FQGNSA. V was clipped by 7 bases and J by 1 base, with 10 bases between them. CDR3: CASNLGVNYGYTF. The CDR3 DNA is TGTGCCAGCAATTTAGGGGTTAACTATGGCTACACCTTC.

This clonotype has more than one count but fewer than ten. The chain couples TRBV20-1 to TRBJ1-4; D ambiguous. Between the trimmed V and J ends, which lost 0 bases and 3 bases, there was a span of 11 bases. The CDR3 has 15 residues. In germline, CDR1 is DFQATT, CDR2 SNEGSKA (reference sequence). The CDR3 here is CSARDGRWANEKLFF. CDR3 coding DNA: TGCAGTGCTAGAGATGGGAGGTGGGCTAATGAAAAACTGTTTTTT.

This clonotype appeared many times. The chain combines TRBV12-3 or TRBV12-4 with TRBJ1-1, with D tentatively TRBD1 (5 bases). Trimming removed 7 bases at V and 5 bases at J, with 8 bases between. The length of the CDR3 is 11 residues. CDR3 sequence: CASTGGTEAFF. The CDR3 DNA is TGTGCCAGCACCGGGGGGACTGAAGCTTTCTTT.

The chain carries TRBV6-2 or TRBV6-3 and TRBJ2-5; D is perhaps TRBD1 (6 bases). Trimming pared 2 bases from V and 5 bases from J, leaving 18 bases between. CDR1 and CDR2 (germline): MNHEY, SVGEGT. CDR3 length equals 16 residues. CDR3 DNA sequence: TGTGCCAGCAGTTACCGGACGCCAGGGGCATGGGAGACCCAGTACTTC. Translated: CASSYRTPGAWETQYF.

V gene TRBV29-1 combines with J gene TRBJ2-5; TRBD1 matches 9 bases. The CDR3 loop spans 13 amino acids. V shed 6 bases and J 1 base; nucleotides not matched to a gene: 3. CDR1 and CDR2 from the germline V gene are SQVTM and ANQGSEA. The CDR3 nucleotides read TGCAGCGTCCAGACAGGGGGCCAAGAGACCCAGTACTTC. Amino acids: CSVQTGGQETQYF.

This chain joins TRBV7-2 and TRBJ2-7; D possibly matches TRBD1 or TRBD2 (5 bases each). V dropped 5 bases and J dropped 3 bases, with 14 bases sitting between them. The length of the CDR3 is 14 residues. CDR1 and CDR2 from the germline V gene are SGHTA and FQGNSA. The CDR3 spells CASSRGVGHYEQYF. The CDR3 region has the DNA TGTGCCAGCAGCCGAGGGGTAGGGCACTACGAGCAGTACTTC.

This clonotype has more than one count but fewer than ten. J is TRBJ1-1 and V is TRBV12-3 or TRBV12-4; TRBD1 matches 7 bases. The CDR3 contains 14 residues. The trim removed 3 bases at V and 5 bases at J, leaving 6 bases unmatched. DNA of the CDR3: TGTGCCAGCAGTTTCCCGAGACAGGGAACTGAAGCTTTCTTT. This codes for CASSFPRQGTEAFF.

The rearrangement joins TRBV5-1 to TRBJ1-1, with D hard to call. The CDR3 has 15 residues. Germline V lookup: CDR1 SGHRS, CDR2 YFSETQ. V lost 3 bases and J lost 4, with 16 bases in between. CDR3 DNA sequence: TGCGCCAGCAGCTGGGTCGAGGGTCGCATCACTGAAGCTTTCTTT. This gives the protein CASSWVEGRITEAFF.

The V gene is TRBV30, the J gene TRBJ1-1; D gene unclear. The germline V gene encodes CDR1 GTSNPN and CDR2 SVGIG (reference sequence). The V end was cut by 3 bases, the J end by 1 base, with 12 bases between. There are 14 residues in the CDR3. The CDR3 DNA is TGTGCCTGGAGCGCCTATGGAGGGAACACTGAAGCTTTCTTT. Amino acids: CAWSAYGGNTEAFF.

The chain is built from TRBV29-1 and TRBJ1-2, with D unresolved. V was trimmed by 7 bases and J by 0 bases, leaving 12 bases between them. The CDR3 runs 13 residues. From germline, CDR1 is SQVTM and CDR2 ANQGSEA. The CDR3 reads CSDERGANYGYTF. The CDR3 bases are TGCAGCGACGAACGGGGAGCTAACTATGGCTACACCTTC.